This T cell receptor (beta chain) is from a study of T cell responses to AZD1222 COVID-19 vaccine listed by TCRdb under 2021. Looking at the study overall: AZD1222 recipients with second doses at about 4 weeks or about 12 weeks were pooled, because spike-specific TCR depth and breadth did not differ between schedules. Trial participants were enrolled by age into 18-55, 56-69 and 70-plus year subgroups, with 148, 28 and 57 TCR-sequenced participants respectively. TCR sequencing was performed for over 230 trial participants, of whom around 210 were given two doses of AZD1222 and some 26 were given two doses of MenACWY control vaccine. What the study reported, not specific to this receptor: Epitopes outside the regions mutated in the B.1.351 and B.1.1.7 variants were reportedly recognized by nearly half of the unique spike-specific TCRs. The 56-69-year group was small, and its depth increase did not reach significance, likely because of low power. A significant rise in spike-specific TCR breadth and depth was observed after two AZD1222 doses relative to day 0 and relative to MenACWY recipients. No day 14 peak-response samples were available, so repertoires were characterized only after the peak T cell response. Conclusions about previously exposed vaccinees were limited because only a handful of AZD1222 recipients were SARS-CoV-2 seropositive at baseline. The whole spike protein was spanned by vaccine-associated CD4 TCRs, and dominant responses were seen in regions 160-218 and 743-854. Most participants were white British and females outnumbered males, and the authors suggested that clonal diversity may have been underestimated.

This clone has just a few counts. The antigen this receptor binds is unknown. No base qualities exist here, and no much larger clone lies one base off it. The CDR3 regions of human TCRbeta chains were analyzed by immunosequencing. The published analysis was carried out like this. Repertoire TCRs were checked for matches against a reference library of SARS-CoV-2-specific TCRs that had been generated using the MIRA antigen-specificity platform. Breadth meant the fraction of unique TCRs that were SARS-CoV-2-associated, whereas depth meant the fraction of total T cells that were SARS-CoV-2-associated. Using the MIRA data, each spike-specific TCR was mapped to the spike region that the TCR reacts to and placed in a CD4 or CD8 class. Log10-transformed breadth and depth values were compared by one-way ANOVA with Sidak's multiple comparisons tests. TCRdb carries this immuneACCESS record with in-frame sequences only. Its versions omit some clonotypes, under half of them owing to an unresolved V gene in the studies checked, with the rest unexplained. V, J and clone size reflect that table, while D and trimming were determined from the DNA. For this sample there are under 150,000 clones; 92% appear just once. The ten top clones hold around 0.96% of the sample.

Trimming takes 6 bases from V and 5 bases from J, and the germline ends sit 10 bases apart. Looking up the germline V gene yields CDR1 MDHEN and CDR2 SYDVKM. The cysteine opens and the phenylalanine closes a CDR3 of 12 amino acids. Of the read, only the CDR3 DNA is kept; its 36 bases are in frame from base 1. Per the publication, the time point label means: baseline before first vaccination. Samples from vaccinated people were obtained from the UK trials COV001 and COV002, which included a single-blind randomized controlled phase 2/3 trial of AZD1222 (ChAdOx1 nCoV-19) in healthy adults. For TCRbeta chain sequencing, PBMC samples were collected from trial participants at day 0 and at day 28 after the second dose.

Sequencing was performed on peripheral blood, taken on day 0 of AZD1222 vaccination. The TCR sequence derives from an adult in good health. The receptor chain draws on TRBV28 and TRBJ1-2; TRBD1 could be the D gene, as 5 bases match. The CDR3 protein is CASSNRRYGYTF. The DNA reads TGTGCCAGCAGCAACAGGAGATATGGCTACACCTTC.